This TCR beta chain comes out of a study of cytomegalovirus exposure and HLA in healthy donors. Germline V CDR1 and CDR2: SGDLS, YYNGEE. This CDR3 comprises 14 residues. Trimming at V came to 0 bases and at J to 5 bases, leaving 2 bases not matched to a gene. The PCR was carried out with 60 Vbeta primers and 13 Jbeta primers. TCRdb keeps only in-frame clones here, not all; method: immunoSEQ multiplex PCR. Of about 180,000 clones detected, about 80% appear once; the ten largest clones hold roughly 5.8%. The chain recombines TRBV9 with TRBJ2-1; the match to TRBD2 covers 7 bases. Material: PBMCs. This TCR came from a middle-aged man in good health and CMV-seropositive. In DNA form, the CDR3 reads TGTGCCAGCAGCGTAGCGGGAGGTCACAATGAGCAGTTCTTC. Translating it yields CASSVAGGHNEQFF.